What follows are 31 T cell receptor beta chains derived from one specimen sequenced in a study of CD8 T cells in ankylosing spondylitis. One entry per CDR3 protein results from TCRdb running MiXCR on the 5' RACE reads. This sample has around 210,000 distinct CDR3 sequences, with 8.2% found just once. Material: blood, either unsorted or a sorted T cell fraction (not recorded which). All receptors come from a female donor with ankylosing spondylitis or in good health (not recorded which).

This clonotype was counted many times. The rearrangement joins TRBV27 to TRBJ1-1, with D possibly matching TRBD1 (6 bases). The CDR3 loop spans 15 amino acids. The germline V and J ends were trimmed by 3 bases and 1 base, with 12 bases remaining between them. Germline CDR1 reads MNHEY; CDR2 reads SMNVEV (reference sequence). The CDR3 spells CASSLRGRGNTEAFF. CDR3 DNA sequence: TGTGCCAGCAGTTTGAGGGGCAGGGGGAACACTGAAGCTTTCTTT.

This clonotype was detected many times. V and J are TRBV5-1 and TRBJ1-2; D is unclear. There are 14 residues in the CDR3. V dropped 0 bases and J dropped 9 bases, with 15 bases sitting between them. CDR1 is SGHRS, CDR2 YFSETQ, per germline. CDR3 sequence reads: CASSLEGAPGSYTF. The CDR3 nucleotides are TGCGCCAGCAGCTTGGAGGGAGCCCCCGGGAGCTACACCTTC.

This clonotype was seen ten or more times. The chain is built from TRBV27 and TRBJ2-7; 8 bases are shared with TRBD2. The V gene end was trimmed by 6 bases and the J gene end by 0 bases; junction bases not matched to a gene: 13. CDR1 and CDR2 from the germline V gene are MNHEY and SMNVEV (reference sequence). The CDR3 runs to 17 residues. The CDR3 spells CASSTYSLLADSYEQYF. The CDR3 DNA reads TGTGCCAGCAGCACCTATTCGCTACTAGCGGACTCCTACGAGCAGTACTTC.

This clonotype was seen repeatedly, ten times or more. The chain is built from TRBV7-2 and TRBJ1-1; 8 positions agree with TRBD1. The J segment lost 3 bases and the V segment lost 5 bases, leaving 11 bases of the junction unmatched. Germline values: CDR1 SGHTA, CDR2 FQGNSA. The length of the CDR3 is 16 residues. The DNA for the CDR3 is TGTGCCAGCAGCCAAAGTAGGACAGGGCAGTACACTGAAGCTTTCTTT. It is translated as CASSQSRTGQYTEAFF.

This clonotype was seen repeatedly, ten times or more. The J gene is TRBJ1-3, the V gene TRBV10-3, with D hard to call. The CDR3 covers 15 residues. Germline V gene sequence: CDR1 ENHRY, CDR2 SYGVKD. Trimming stripped 2 bases from V and 0 bases from J, with 8 bases between. CDR3 sequence (DNA): TGTGCCATCAGTGAGGGGAGGAACTCTGGAAACACCATATATTTT. Its protein is CAISEGRNSGNTIYF.

This clonotype was recorded at least ten times. The V gene is TRBV4-1, the J gene TRBJ2-3; D unclear. CDR3 size: 13 residues. Germline CDR1 and CDR2: MGHRA and YSYEKL. Trimming removed 3 bases from V and 7 bases from J, with 11 bases in between. This CDR3 is CASSHDPANTQYF. The CDR3 region has the DNA TGCGCCAGCAGCCACGACCCCGCGAATACGCAGTATTTT.

Many counts were recorded for this clonotype. Germline and junction disagree at one end, which may indicate a read error. The J gene is TRBJ2-1, the V gene TRBV7-7; 10 bases are shared with TRBD2. The germline gives CDR1 SSHAT, CDR2 FNYEAQ (reference sequence). This CDR3 is built from 12 residues. Here the CDR3 DNA reads TGTGCTAGCAGCTTAGCGGGGGGTGAGCAGTTCTTC. Its protein is CASSLAGGEQFF.

This clonotype was found many times. This chain joins TRBV6-1 and TRBJ2-1, with 10 bases aligning to TRBD1. J was trimmed by 0 bases and V by 5 bases; bases with no gene match: 7. The CDR3 runs to 17 residues. Per germline, CDR1 MNHNS and CDR2 SASEGT. The CDR3 sequence is CASSPGQGLSSYNEQFF. CDR3 coding DNA: TGTGCCAGCAGTCCGGGACAGGGGCTGAGCTCCTACAATGAGCAGTTCTTC.

This clonotype was observed a handful of times. V is TRBV29-1 and J is TRBJ2-3; no definite D call. The CDR3 contains 13 residues. V dropped 3 bases and J dropped 2 bases, with 9 bases sitting between them. CDR1 is SQVTM, CDR2 ANQGSEA, per germline. As DNA, the CDR3 is TGCAGCGTTGAGGGCCTACTCACAGATACGCAGTATTTT. Translating it yields CSVEGLLTDTQYF.

As concerns this clonotype: This may be a read error: a much more frequent sequence differs by one nucleotide. The chain joins TRBV7-3 to TRBJ2-1; TRBD2 matches at 12 bases. Per germline, CDR1 SGHTA and CDR2 FQGTGA. The CDR3 runs to 15 residues. CDR3 sequence reads: CVSSPLAGGINEQFF. The CDR3 DNA reads as TGTGTCAGCAGCCCCCTAGCGGGAGGGATCAATGAGCAGTTCTTC.

This clonotype has a count of ten or more. The CDR3: CASSQVKEKLFF. The CDR3, as DNA: TGCGCCAGCAGCCAAGTAAAGGAAAAACTGTTTTTT. This chain connects TRBV4-3 to TRBJ1-4; D unclear. Per germline, CDR1 LGHNA and CDR2 YSLEER. V lost 1 base and J lost 8, with 5 bases in between. The CDR3 runs to 12 residues.

This clonotype was seen repeatedly, ten times or more. The chain is built from TRBV3-1 and TRBJ2-1, with D perhaps given as TRBD1 or TRBD2 (6 bases each). This CDR3 spans 14 amino acids. Between the trimmed V and J ends, which lost 2 bases and 8 bases, there was a span of 13 bases. From germline, CDR1 is LGHDT and CDR2 YNNKEL (reference sequence). CDR3 loop: CASSQYLRGDEQFF. The DNA for the CDR3 is TGTGCCAGCAGCCAATACCTTAGGGGGGATGAGCAGTTCTTC.

This clonotype was found a few times. The chain combines TRBV15 with TRBJ1-2; D perhaps matches TRBD1 (6 bases). Germline lookup yields CDR1 LNHNV and CDR2 YYDKDF (reference sequence). This CDR3 is 15 amino acids long. Trimming took 3 bases from V and 5 from J, leaving 16 bases between them. In nucleotides, the CDR3 is TGTGCCACCAGCAGGGCAAAGGGGGTCTGGTATGGCTACACCTTC. It is translated as CATSRAKGVWYGYTF.

This clonotype was observed many times. CDR3: CASSSRDFLDEQYF. CDR3 coding DNA: TGTGCCAGCAGCTCCCGGGACTTCCTGGACGAGCAGTACTTC. This chain connects TRBV7-2 to TRBJ2-7; D possibly corresponds to TRBD2 (6 bases). This CDR3 spans 14 amino acids. Germline lookup yields CDR1 SGHTA and CDR2 FQGNSA. With 4 bases removed from V and 5 bases from J, the gap between germline ends came to 15 bases.

This clonotype was observed many times. This chain uses TRBV27 with TRBJ1-4; D unresolved. Germline V gene lookup returns CDR1 MNHEY and CDR2 SMNVEV (reference sequence). V dropped 5 bases and J dropped 3 bases, with 13 bases sitting between them. The CDR3 contains 15 residues. The CDR3 is CASSPLTAANEKLFF. CDR3 nucleotide sequence: TGTGCCAGCAGTCCCCTGACGGCGGCTAATGAAAAACTGTTTTTT. Complete variable domain (other parts from reference TRBV27 and TRBJ1-4): EAQVTQNPRYLITVTGKKLTVTCSQNMNHEYMSWYRQDPGLGLRQIYYSMNVEVTDKGDVPEGYKVSRKEKRNFPLILESPSPNQTSLYFCASSPLTAANEKLFFGSGTQLSVL.

Ten or more counts support this clonotype. This chain connects TRBV6-2 or TRBV6-3 to TRBJ1-5; D gene uncertain. The CDR3 totals 13 residues. V gave up 3 bases and J gave up 3 bases, with 6 bases separating them. Germline V CDR1 and CDR2: MNHEY, SVGEGT. The CDR3 nucleotides read TGTGCCAGCAGTTATTACTACAATCAGCCCCAGCATTTT. Its translation: CASSYYYNQPQHF.

This clonotype was counted a few times. The chain couples TRBV19 to TRBJ2-6; tentatively, D is TRBD1 (6 bases). Germline lookup yields CDR1 LNHDA and CDR2 SQIVND (reference sequence). V was cut by 5 bases and J by 2 bases, with 7 bases left in between. The CDR3 has 14 residues. In DNA form, the CDR3 reads TGTGCCAGTAGTTCAGGGGCTGGGGCCAACGTCCTGACTTTC. Translation gives CASSSGAGANVLTF.

This chain joins TRBV24-1 and TRBJ2-1, with TRBD2 matching over 8 bases. The germline CDR1 and CDR2 sequences are KGHDR and SFDVKD. The CDR3 covers 15 residues. Losses at the gene ends were 7 bases for V and 7 bases for J; bases not matched to a gene: 11. The CDR3 reads CATSPGGVKRNEQFF. The CDR3 DNA reads as TGTGCCACCAGCCCGGGAGGGGTAAAACGGAATGAGCAGTTCTTC.

In this sample, this clonotype turned up many times. The chain recombines TRBV12-3 or TRBV12-4 with TRBJ1-2, with D perhaps TRBD1 (6 bases). This CDR3 comprises 14 residues. Trimming took off 6 bases at V and 4 bases at J, with 15 bases between the two ends. CDR3 in amino acids: CASSAPSGAYGYTF. DNA of the CDR3: TGTGCCAGCAGCGCCCCCTCAGGGGCCTATGGCTACACCTTC.

This clonotype has a count of ten or more. The rearrangement links TRBV5-1 to TRBJ1-1, with no clear D. The germline V gene has CDR1 SGHRS and CDR2 YFSETQ. V lost 0 bases and J lost 5, with 14 bases in between. This CDR3 is built from 15 residues. The CDR3, as DNA: TGCGCCAGCAGCTTGGGGGGAGTGAAACGGACTGAAGCTTTCTTT. Its protein is CASSLGGVKRTEAFF.

This clonotype was counted ten times or more. The chain uses TRBV3-1 and TRBJ2-2, with TRBD1 matching 10 bases. Germline V gives CDR1 LGHDT, CDR2 YNNKEL (reference sequence). The CDR3 covers 15 residues. With V trimmed by 4 bases and J by 4 bases, 3 bases remained unmatched. CDR3 coding DNA: TGTGCCAGCAGCCGACAGGGGGCCGGCACCGGGGAGCTGTTTTTT. Protein sequence: CASSRQGAGTGELFF.

This clonotype showed up many times. The chain couples TRBV6-6 to TRBJ1-1, with D unresolved. Germline V gives CDR1 MNHNY, CDR2 SVGAGI (reference sequence). The CDR3 is 13 amino acids. The V end was cut by 5 bases, the J end by 1 base, with 8 bases between. The CDR3 region has the DNA TGTGCCAGCAGTCTCGTATGGAACACTGAAGCTTTCTTT. This translates into CASSLVWNTEAFF.

This clonotype was observed at least ten times. The rearrangement links TRBV20-1 to TRBJ1-5; D ambiguous. Trimming left V 3 bases short and J 6 bases short, with 6 bases between. The germline gives CDR1 DFQATT, CDR2 SNEGSKA (reference sequence). CDR3 length: 11 amino acids. In DNA, the CDR3 is TGCAGTGCTAGGGTGGGTCAGCCCCAGCATTTT. Protein: CSARVGQPQHF.

This clonotype was detected many times. The rearrangement links TRBV20-1 to TRBJ2-1; 10 bases map to TRBD2. The CDR3 has 19 amino acids. V dropped 0 bases and J dropped 0; count of bases not matched to a gene: 11. Per the germline V gene, CDR1 is DFQATT and CDR2 is SNEGSKA (reference sequence). The CDR3 loop reads CSARDLAQLAGVSYNEQFF. Here the CDR3 DNA reads TGCAGTGCTAGAGATTTGGCCCAGCTAGCGGGAGTCTCCTACAATGAGCAGTTCTTC.

This clonotype was observed at least ten times. The V gene is TRBV7-6, the J gene TRBJ2-5; no firm D call. Looked up from germline, CDR1 is SGHVS and CDR2 is FNYEAQ. This CDR3 region has 11 residues. Trimming took 8 bases from V and 5 from J, leaving 9 bases between them. DNA for the CDR3: TGTGCCAGCGGGGATGAGGAGACCCAGTACTTC. Encoded protein: CASGDEETQYF.

Details on this clonotype: A single base separates this from a much larger clone, so it may be a read error. This chain links TRBV7-6 with TRBJ2-1; no reliable D call. There are 12 residues in the CDR3. Trimming removed 4 bases from V and 11 bases from J, with 12 bases in between. The germline V gene has CDR1 SGHVS and CDR2 FNYEAQ. The CDR3 DNA reads as TGTGCCAGCAGCTCCACGGCGAATAAGCAGTTCTTC. Protein product: CASSSTANKQFF.

This clonotype was seen ten or more times. V gene TRBV5-1 combines with J gene TRBJ1-2; 8 nucleotides line up with TRBD1. V lost 5 bases to trimming and J lost 6 bases; unmatched junction nucleotides: 6. CDR1 SGHRS and CDR2 YFSETQ come from the germline V gene. The CDR3 loop spans 13 amino acids. CDR3 sequence: CASRSTGVNGYTF. The DNA of the CDR3 is TGCGCCAGCAGATCGACAGGGGTCAATGGCTACACCTTC. Full variable domain (outside the CDR3, taken from reference TRBV5-1 and TRBJ1-2): KAGVTQTPRYLIKTRGQQVTLSCSPISGHRSVSWYQQTPGQGLQFLFEYFSETQRNKGNFPGRFSGRQFSNSRSEMNVSTLELGDSALYLCASRSTGVNGYTFGSGTRLTVV.

This clonotype was found many times. The chain joins TRBV10-2 to TRBJ2-2; D may match TRBD1 or TRBD2 (5 bases each). Germline CDR1 and CDR2: WSHSY and SAAADI. CDR3 length: 13 amino acids. V lost 10 bases to trimming and J lost 1 base, with 10 bases between them. In nucleotides, the CDR3 is TGCGCCACCGGGACGGGGAACACCGGGGAGCTGTTTTTT. This sequence encodes CATGTGNTGELFF.

This clonotype was detected many times. The chain links TRBV5-4 to TRBJ2-7; TRBD2 aligns across 9 bases. The CDR3 spans 14 residues. V lost 0 bases and J lost 7; bases outside the gene matches: 5. CDR1 and CDR2 from the germline V gene are SGHNT and YYREEE (reference sequence). CDR3 in amino acids: CASSLEGLAGEQYF. DNA of the CDR3: TGTGCCAGCAGCTTGGAGGGACTAGCCGGAGAGCAGTACTTC.

In the case of this clonotype: An end of the junction does not agree with germline; a read error may underlie this. J is TRBJ2-2 and V is TRBV4-3; possible D gene TRBD2, 5 bases. CDR3 length equals 14 residues. The germline V gene encodes CDR1 LGHNA and CDR2 YSLEER. The CDR3 loop is CASSQARNTGEPFF. The CDR3 nucleotides are TGCGCCAGCAGCCAAGCAAGGAACACCGGGGAGCCGTTTTTT.

The sample holds many counts of this clonotype. The genes are TRBV28 and TRBJ2-4; D is uncertain. Germline CDR1 MDHEN, CDR2 SYDVKM. The CDR3 is 16 residues long. The V and J ends lost 6 bases and 3 bases respectively, with 18 bases between them. CDR3 coding DNA: TGTGCCAGCAGCACCTCATGGGCAGGAGACAAAAACATTCAGTACTTC. This encodes CASSTSWAGDKNIQYF.